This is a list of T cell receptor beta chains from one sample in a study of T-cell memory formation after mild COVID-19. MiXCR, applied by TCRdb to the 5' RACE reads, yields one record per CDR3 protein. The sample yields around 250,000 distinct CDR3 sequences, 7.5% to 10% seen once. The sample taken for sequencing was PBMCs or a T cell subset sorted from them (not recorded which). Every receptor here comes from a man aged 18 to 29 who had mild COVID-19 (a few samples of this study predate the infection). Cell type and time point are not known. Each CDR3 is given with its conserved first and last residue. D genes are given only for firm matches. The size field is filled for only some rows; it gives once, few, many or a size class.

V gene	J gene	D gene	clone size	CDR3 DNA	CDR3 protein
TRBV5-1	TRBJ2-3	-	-	TGCGCCAGCAGCAGGGGGATAGGCACAGATACGCAGTATTTT	CASSRGIGTDTQYF
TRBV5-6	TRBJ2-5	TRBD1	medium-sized	TGTGCCAGCAGCTTGGGCAGGGGGTATGAGACCCAGTACTTC	CASSLGRGYETQYF
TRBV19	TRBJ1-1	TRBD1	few	TGTGCCAGTAGTATGGGTACTAACCGGGACAGTTTTAGTCTCGAAGCTTTCTTT	CASSMGTNRDSFSLEAFF
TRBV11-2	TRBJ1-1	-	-	TGTGCCAGCAGCCCGCAGACAGGAGCTCTGAACACTGAAGCTTTCTTT	CASSPQTGALNTEAFF
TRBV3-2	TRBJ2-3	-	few	TGTGCCAGCAGCCAAGAAGGTTATGGCTCAGATACGCAGTATTTT	CASSQEGYGSDTQYF
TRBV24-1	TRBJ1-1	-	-	TGTGCCACCAGTGATTGGGGGGACACTGAAGCTTTCTTT	CATSDWGDTEAFF
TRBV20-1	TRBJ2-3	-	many	TGCAGCGGAGGTGAACCTGGGGCGGATACGCAGTATTTT	CSGGEPGADTQYF
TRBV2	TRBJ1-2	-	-	TGTGCCAGCAGTGCGGGGAAATATAAAGACTATGGCTACACCTTC	CASSAGKYKDYGYTF
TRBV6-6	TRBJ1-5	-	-	TGTGCCATACAGGGATCTCTCAATCAGCCCCAGCATTTT	CAIQGSLNQPQHF
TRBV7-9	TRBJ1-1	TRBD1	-	TGTGCCAGCAGCGTGGGGACAGGGGAAGCTTTCTTT	CASSVGTGEAFF
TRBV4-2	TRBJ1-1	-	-	TGTGCCAGCAGCCAAGGGCGGAGGAACACTGAAGCTTTCTTT	CASSQGRRNTEAFF
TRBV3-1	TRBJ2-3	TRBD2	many	TGTGCCAGCAGCCGAAGCGGGGCAGATACGCAGTATTTT	CASSRSGADTQYF
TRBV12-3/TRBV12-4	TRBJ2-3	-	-	TGTGCCAGCAGTTTTAGGCCGGGCAGTACTGACACAGATACGCAGTATTTT	CASSFRPGSTDTDTQYF
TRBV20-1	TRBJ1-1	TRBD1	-	TGCAGTGCTAGACCACCGGGACAGGGGCGGACTGAAGCTTTCTTT	CSARPPGQGRTEAFF
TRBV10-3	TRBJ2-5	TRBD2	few	TGTGCCGCCCGAGCGGGGCCCCAAGAGACCCAGTACTTC	CAARAGPQETQYF
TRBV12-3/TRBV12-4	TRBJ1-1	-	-	TGTGCCAGCAGCTTAGGGGATCAGGGAGGCACTGAAGCTTTCTTT	CASSLGDQGGTEAFF
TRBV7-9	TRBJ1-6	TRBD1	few	TGTGCCAGCAGCCCCCCGACAGGGACCGATAATTCACCCCTCCACTTT	CASSPPTGTDNSPLHF
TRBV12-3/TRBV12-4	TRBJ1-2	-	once	TGTGCCAGCAGTTCACGACCGACAGCTAACTATGGCTACACCTTC	CASSSRPTANYGYTF
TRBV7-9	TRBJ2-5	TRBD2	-	TGTGCCAGCAGCGAACCCCAGCGGGGACAAGAGACCCAGTACTTC	CASSEPQRGQETQYF
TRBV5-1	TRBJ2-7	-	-	TGCGCCAGCGCGGAACAGAGCTACGAGCAGTACTTC	CASAEQSYEQYF
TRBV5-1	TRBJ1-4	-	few	TGCGCCAGCAGCTTGGATCGGGGTTGGGGTGAAAAACTGTTTTTT	CASSLDRGWGEKLFF
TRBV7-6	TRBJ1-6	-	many	TGTGCCAGCAGCTTAAAGTCGCAGGGGCTGAGGTCCTATAATTCACCCCTCCACTTT	CASSLKSQGLRSYNSPLHF
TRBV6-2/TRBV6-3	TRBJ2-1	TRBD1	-	TGTGCCAGCAGATACACAGGGGAGAGCGATGAGCAGTTCTTC	CASRYTGESDEQFF
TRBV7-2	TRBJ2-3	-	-	TGTGCCAGCAGCTTCCTAGTCAGTACAGATACGCAGTATTTT	CASSFLVSTDTQYF
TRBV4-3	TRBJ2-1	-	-	TGCGCCAGCAGCCAGGGTTCTAGCCGGCTGATCTTC	CASSQGSSRLIF
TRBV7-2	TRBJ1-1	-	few	TGTGCCAGCAGCTTACTCCGGGGGGCAGACTTAAACACTGAAGCTTTCTTT	CASSLLRGADLNTEAFF
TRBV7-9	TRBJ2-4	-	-	TGTGCCAGCAGCTCCCTGGAAAACATTCAGTACTTC	CASSSLENIQYF
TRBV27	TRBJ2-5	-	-	TGTGCCAGCAGTTTCGGGGCGGGGGAGACCCAGTACTTC	CASSFGAGETQYF